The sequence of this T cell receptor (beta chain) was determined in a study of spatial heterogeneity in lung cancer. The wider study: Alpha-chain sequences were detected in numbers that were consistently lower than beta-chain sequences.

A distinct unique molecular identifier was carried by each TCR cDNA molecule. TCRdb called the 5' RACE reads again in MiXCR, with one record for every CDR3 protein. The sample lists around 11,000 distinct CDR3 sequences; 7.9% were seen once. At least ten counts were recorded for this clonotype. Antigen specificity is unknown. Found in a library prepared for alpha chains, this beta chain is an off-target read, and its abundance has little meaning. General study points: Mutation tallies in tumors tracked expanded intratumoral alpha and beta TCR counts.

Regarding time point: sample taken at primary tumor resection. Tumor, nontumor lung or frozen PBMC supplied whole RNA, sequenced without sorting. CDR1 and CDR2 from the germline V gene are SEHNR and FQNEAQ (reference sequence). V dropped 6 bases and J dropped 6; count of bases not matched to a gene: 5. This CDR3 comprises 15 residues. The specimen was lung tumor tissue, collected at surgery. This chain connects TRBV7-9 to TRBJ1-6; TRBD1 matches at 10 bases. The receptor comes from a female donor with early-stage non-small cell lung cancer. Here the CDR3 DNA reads TGTGCCAGCAGTCGACAGGGGGCTTTTAATTCACCCCTCCACTTT. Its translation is CASSRQGAFNSPLHF.